This TCR beta chain stems from a study of metastatic and nonmetastatic thyroid tumors. Study context: For malignant and benign thyroid patients, tumor or nodule tissue and blood were the sources whose repertoires were compared. Findings and limits, study-wide: Malignant tumors reportedly showed significantly higher TCR beta diversity than benign nodules in both blood and tumor.

This clone was found many times. No antigen is known for it. TCRdb reprocessed the PCR reads via MiXCR. The data show about 17,000 clones, 30% to 40% seen once. CDR1 and CDR2 (germline): LGHNT, FRNRAP. This CDR3 is 17 amino acids long. Trimming removed 7 bases from V and 4 bases from J; junction bases left unmatched: 10. No patient had received any treatment before thyroid surgery. Input material: tumor tissue. This TCR was recovered from a female donor with papillary thyroid cancer or a benign thyroid nodule (not recorded which). Some clones in this sample may be carry-over from other donors' samples. The V call is TRBV12-5, the J call TRBJ2-5; TRBD2 matches 15 bases. CDR3 nucleotides: TGTGCTAGTGCCCCCGGACTAGCGGGAGGGCCAGCAGAGACCCAGTACTTC. Protein: CASAPGLAGGPAETQYF.